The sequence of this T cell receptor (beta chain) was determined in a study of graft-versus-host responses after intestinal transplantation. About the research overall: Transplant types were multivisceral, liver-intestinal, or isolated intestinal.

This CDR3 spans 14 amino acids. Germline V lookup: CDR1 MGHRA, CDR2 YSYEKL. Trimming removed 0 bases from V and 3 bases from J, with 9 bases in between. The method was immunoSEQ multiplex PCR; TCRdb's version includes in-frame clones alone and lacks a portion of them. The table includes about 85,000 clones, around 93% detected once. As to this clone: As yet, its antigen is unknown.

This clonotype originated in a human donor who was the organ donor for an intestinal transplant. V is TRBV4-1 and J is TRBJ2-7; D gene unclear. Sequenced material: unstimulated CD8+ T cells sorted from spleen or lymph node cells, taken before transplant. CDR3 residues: CASSQDPASYEQYF. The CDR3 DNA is TGCGCCAGCAGCCAAGATCCGGCTAGCTACGAGCAGTACTTC.